One and the same sample provided the 8 T cell receptor beta chains below, sequenced in a study of T cell responses to AZD1222 COVID-19 vaccine. TCRdb's table, derived via immunoSEQ multiplex PCR, lists solely in-frame clones and lacks some. Among 140,000 to 150,000 clones, roughly 93% were seen once, and the ten largest hold less than 2%. Material: peripheral blood, obtained 28 days after the second AZD1222 dose. Source of these receptors: an adult who received the AZD1222 COVID-19 vaccine.

The chain employs TRBV24-1 and TRBJ2-3, with D perhaps TRBD1 or TRBD2 (6 bases each). This CDR3 is 17 amino acids long. CDR1 is KGHDR and CDR2 is SFDVKD in the germline V gene. Trimming cost V 2 bases and J 3 bases, with 17 bases left between them. The CDR3 region has the DNA TGTGCCACCAGTGATTCGCGGGATCCAAGGGGGACAGATACGCAGTATTTT. It encodes CATSDSRDPRGTDTQYF.

In this sample, this clone turned up once. The rearrangement joins TRBV30 to TRBJ1-5; D is unclear. CDR1 is GTSNPN, CDR2 SVGIG, per germline (reference sequence). The CDR3 is 13 residues long. Trimming stripped 2 bases from V and 9 bases from J, with 14 bases between. CDR3 residues: CAWSLRGRGPQHF. In DNA form, the CDR3 reads TGTGCCTGGAGTCTCCGAGGCCGCGGGCCCCAGCATTTT. Drawing the rest from reference TRBV30 and TRBJ1-5, the complete variable domain is SQTIHQWPATLVQPVGSPLSLECTVEGTSNPNLYWYRQAAGRGLQLLFYSVGIGQISSEVPQNLSASRPQDRQFILSSKKLLLSDSGFYLCAWSLRGRGPQHFGDGTRLSIL.

The gene calls are TRBV2 and TRBJ1-5; D call uncertain. V lost 5 bases to trimming and J lost 4 bases, with 12 bases between them. The CDR3 has 14 amino acids. Per germline, CDR1 SNHLY and CDR2 FYNNEI. CDR3 sequence: CASSSSERNQPQHF. Written as DNA, the CDR3 is TGTGCCAGCAGTTCATCGGAGAGGAATCAGCCCCAGCATTTT.

The rearrangement links TRBV23-1 to TRBJ1-2; D unclear. TRBV23-1 carries the ORF label, with uncertain function. The CDR3 is made up of 14 amino acids. The V end was cut by 3 bases, the J end by 0 bases, with 8 bases between. DNA of the CDR3: TGCGCCAGCAGTCAGGGTCGGCCTAACTATGGCTACACCTTC. Its protein is CASSQGRPNYGYTF.

J is TRBJ1-1 and V is TRBV5-1; D unresolved. This CDR3 is 13 amino acids long. Trimming removed 0 bases at V and 5 bases at J, with 8 bases between. Germline V lookup: CDR1 SGHRS, CDR2 YFSETQ. The CDR3 nucleotides read TGCGCCAGCAGCTTGGCAGTGGTAACTGAAGCTTTCTTT. Translating gives CASSLAVVTEAFF.

The chain joins TRBV7-8 to TRBJ1-5, with a tentative D call TRBD1 (6 bases). Per germline, CDR1 SGHVS and CDR2 FQNEAQ. The ends were cut back, 0 bases at V and 3 bases at J, with 15 bases in the middle. This CDR3 contains 17 residues. CDR3 in amino acids: CASSLARGSKFNQPQHF. In DNA form, the CDR3 reads TGTGCCAGCAGCTTAGCGAGGGGGTCTAAATTCAATCAGCCCCAGCATTTT.

The chain uses TRBV5-1 and TRBJ2-7, with D perhaps matching TRBD2 (5 bases). Germline V gives CDR1 SGHRS, CDR2 YFSETQ. V was trimmed by 0 bases and J by 3 bases, leaving 10 bases between them. CDR3 size: 14 residues. Written as DNA, the CDR3 is TGCGCCAGCAGCTTGGCGGCGGGTGACTACGAGCAGTACTTC. It translates to CASSLAAGDYEQYF.

The chain carries TRBV5-1 and TRBJ2-3; 7 nucleotides align to TRBD2. This CDR3 is built from 17 residues. V lost 4 bases, J lost 2 bases, and 13 bases stayed unmatched. Germline assignment: CDR1 SGHRS and CDR2 YFSETQ. As DNA, the CDR3 is TGCGCCAGCAGCAGGGGCGGGAGTATTAGAGACACAGATACGCAGTATTTT. It translates to CASSRGGSIRDTDTQYF. Supplemented by reference TRBV5-1 and TRBJ2-3, the full variable domain reads KAGVTQTPRYLIKTRGQQVTLSCSPISGHRSVSWYQQTPGQGLQFLFEYFSETQRNKGNFPGRFSGRQFSNSRSEMNVSTLELGDSALYLCASSRGGSIRDTDTQYFGPGTRLTVL.